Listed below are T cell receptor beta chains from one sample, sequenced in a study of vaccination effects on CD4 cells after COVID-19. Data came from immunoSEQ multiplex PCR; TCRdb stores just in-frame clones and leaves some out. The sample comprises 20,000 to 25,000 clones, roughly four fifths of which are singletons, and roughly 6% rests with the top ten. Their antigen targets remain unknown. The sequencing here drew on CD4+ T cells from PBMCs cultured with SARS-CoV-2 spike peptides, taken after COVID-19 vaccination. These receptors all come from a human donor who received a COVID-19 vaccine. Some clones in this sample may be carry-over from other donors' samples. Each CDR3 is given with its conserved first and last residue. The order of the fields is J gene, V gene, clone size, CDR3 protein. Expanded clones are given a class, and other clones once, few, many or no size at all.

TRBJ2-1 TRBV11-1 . CASSWGGSNEQFF
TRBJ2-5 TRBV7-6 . CASSPHLAETQYF
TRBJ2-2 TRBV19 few CASRTGGHDTGELFF
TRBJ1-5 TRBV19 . CASSRMAGNQPQHF
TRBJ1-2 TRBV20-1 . CSAFHSYGYTF
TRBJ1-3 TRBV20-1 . CSASGGRGPGNTIYF
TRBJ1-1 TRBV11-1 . CASSFWANTEAFF
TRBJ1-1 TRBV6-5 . CASTYFDTEAFF
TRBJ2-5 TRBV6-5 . CASSSPGQGRETQYF
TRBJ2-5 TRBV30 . CAGGLAGRETQYF
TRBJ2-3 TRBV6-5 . CASSYSISGISDTQYF
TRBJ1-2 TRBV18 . CASSPGARSGYTF
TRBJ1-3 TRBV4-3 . CASSQEFGQRRNTIYF
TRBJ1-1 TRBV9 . CASSVDLNTEAFF
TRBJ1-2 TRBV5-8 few CASRTRWGNYGYTF
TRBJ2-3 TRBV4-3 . CASSYGGGNTDTQYF
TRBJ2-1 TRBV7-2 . CASSPWDRGTNEQFF
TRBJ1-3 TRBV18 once CASSRDRGQAGNTIYF
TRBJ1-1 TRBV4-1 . CASSQTGTAKTEAFF
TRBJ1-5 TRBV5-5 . CASSFGQGNQPQHF
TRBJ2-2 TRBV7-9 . CASSLKGTGSTGELFF
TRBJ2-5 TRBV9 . CASSGRRTAQETQYF
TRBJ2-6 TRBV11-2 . CASSPETGGQTAGANVLTF
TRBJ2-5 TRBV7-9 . CASSLGGDRGETQYF
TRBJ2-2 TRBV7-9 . CASSRVGTGELFF
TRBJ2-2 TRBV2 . CASSEVVTGELFF
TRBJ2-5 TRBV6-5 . CASSSAGQETQYF
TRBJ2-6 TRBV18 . CASSLTGSGANVLTF
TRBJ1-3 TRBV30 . CAWSSHSGSGNTIYF
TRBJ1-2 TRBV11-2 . CASSLLGGPTPVGYTF
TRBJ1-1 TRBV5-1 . CASSLRKRNTEAFF
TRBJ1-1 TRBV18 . CASSPTQVVIEAFF
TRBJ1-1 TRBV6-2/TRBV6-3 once CASSSNPGQGAIEAFF
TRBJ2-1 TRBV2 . CASLNGLSSYNEQFF